The 9 T cell receptor beta chains presented below share a single source sample, sequenced in a study of radiation and T cells in renal cell carcinoma. Time point given: blood 4 weeks post-SBRT, at nephrectomy. The treatment was: 15 Gy SBRT to primary tumor, nephrectomy 4 weeks later. Repertoires were generated with immunoSEQ multiplex PCR, while TCRdb's copy carries only in-frame clones and drops some. This table has 40,000 to 50,000 clones, about 82% appearing once. Material: blood, obtained from a patient whose treatment included radiotherapy and nephrectomy. Receptor source: a woman in her seventies with renal cell carcinoma.

The chain recombines TRBV7-9 with TRBJ2-7; D is possibly TRBD1 or TRBD2 (7 bases each). The CDR3 is 14 residues long. Germline CDR1 SEHNR, CDR2 FQNEAQ (reference sequence). Trimming stripped 2 bases from V and 5 bases from J, with 13 bases between. The CDR3 nucleotides read TGTGCCAGCAGCTTATCAGGGGGGGCCCACGAGCAGTACTTC. Its translation is CASSLSGGAHEQYF.

The chain's CDR3 is CASSPLAGELFF. The DNA for the CDR3 is TGTGCCAGCAGCCCCCTCGCCGGGGAGCTGTTTTTT. The chain uses TRBV11-2 and TRBJ2-2, with unresolved D. V was pared by 5 bases and J by 6 bases, with 7 bases between. CDR3 length: 12 amino acids. CDR1 is SGHAT, CDR2 FQNNGV, per germline.

The J gene is TRBJ2-7, the V gene TRBV11-2, with 9 bases that match TRBD2. Looked up from germline, CDR1 is SGHAT and CDR2 is FQNNGV. With V trimmed by 2 bases and J by 1 base, 3 bases remained unmatched. The CDR3 runs 15 residues. The CDR3 is CASSLQRGVSYEQYF. The CDR3 DNA follows: TGTGCCAGCAGCTTACAGCGGGGGGTATCCTACGAGCAGTACTTC.

The chain joins TRBV18 to TRBJ2-1; 8 bases agree with TRBD2. Germline CDR1 reads KGHSH; CDR2 reads LQKENI. The CDR3 has 16 residues. The V segment lost 0 bases and the J segment 10 bases; nucleotides outside the gene matches: 11. The CDR3 is CASSPPGLDPMGEQFF. Written as DNA, the CDR3 is TGTGCCAGCTCACCACCGGGACTAGACCCAATGGGGGAGCAGTTCTTC.

V and J are TRBV4-1 and TRBJ2-3; 10 positions match TRBD1. With V trimmed by 3 bases and J by 4 bases, 7 bases remained unmatched. CDR1 is MGHRA and CDR2 is YSYEKL in the germline V gene. This CDR3 comprises 16 residues. The CDR3, as DNA: TGCGCCAGCAGCCATTGGACAGGGGGATCGGCAGATACGCAGTATTTT. Amino acid sequence: CASSHWTGGSADTQYF.

This clone came up a few times. The V gene is TRBV9, the J gene TRBJ1-3; D gene uncertain. Trimming left V 4 bases short and J 4 bases short, with 15 bases between. The CDR3 covers 15 residues. CDR1 SGDLS and CDR2 YYNGEE come from the germline V gene. CDR3 sequence: CASSPRTDMGNTIYF. For the CDR3, the DNA is TGTGCCAGCAGCCCCCGGACCGACATGGGAAACACCATATATTTT. Full variable domain (remainder filled in from reference TRBV9 and TRBJ1-3): DSGVTQTPKHLITATGQRVTLRCSPRSGDLSVYWYQQSLDQGLQFLIQYYNGEERAKGNILERFSAQQFPDLHSELNLSSLELGDSALYFCASSPRTDMGNTIYFGEGSWLTVV.

This clone was seen only once. The chain has TRBV6-5 and TRBJ1-5; D is possibly TRBD1 (6 bases). V was shortened by 0 bases and J by 1 base, with 7 bases between the two germline ends. Germline V lookup: CDR1 MNHEY, CDR2 SVGAGI. The CDR3 loop spans 15 amino acids. CDR3 bases: TGTGCCAGCAGTTACTCTAGGGGGAGCAATCAGCCCCAGCATTTT. This sequence encodes CASSYSRGSNQPQHF.

The chain is built from TRBV18 and TRBJ2-5; TRBD2 aligns across 8 bases. The CDR3 runs to 14 residues. V dropped 0 bases and J dropped 10; count of bases not matched to a gene: 7. The V gene's germline CDR1 is KGHSH and CDR2 LQKENI. The CDR3 bases are TGTGCCAGCTCACCACCGGGGGAGCGGGGGAGCCAGTACTTC. Protein: CASSPPGERGSQYF.

The chain is built from TRBV28 and TRBJ1-2; D is perhaps TRBD1 (5 bases). The CDR3 extends over 15 amino acids. The germline V gene has CDR1 MDHEN and CDR2 SYDVKM. V shed 6 bases and J shed 5 bases, with 19 bases lying between them. The CDR3 reads CASRKRGVVGYGYTF. The CDR3 nucleotides are TGTGCCAGCAGAAAACGGGGGGTTGTAGGTTATGGCTACACCTTC.